This T cell receptor (beta chain) was sequenced in a study of technical replicates of blood from a few donors. Trimming stripped 5 bases from V and 6 bases from J, with 16 bases between. CDR1 is PRHDT and CDR2 is FYEKMQ in the germline V gene (reference sequence). This CDR3 contains 14 residues. Assay used: immunoSEQ multiplex PCR; TCRdb lists only in-frame clones, some missing. Of over 50,000 clones in the sample, 70% to 90% were seen once. This clone showed up just a few times. The receptor comes from a human donor in good health. Some clones in this sample may be carry-over from other donors' samples. The V gene is TRBV13, the J gene TRBJ1-2, with a weak D call TRBD1 (6 bases). Sample: PBMCs. The CDR3 reads CASSKEAGTHGYTF. In nucleotides, the CDR3 is TGTGCCAGCAGCAAAGAGGCAGGGACACATGGCTACACCTTC.